This T cell receptor beta chain was captured by sequencing in a study of cytomegalovirus exposure and HLA in healthy donors. Remarks on this clone: As yet, its antigen is unknown.

This PCR relied on a set of 60 Vbeta primers and 13 Jbeta primers. Libraries were prepared by immunoSEQ multiplex PCR; TCRdb keeps only in-frame clonotypes and omits some of them. The profile covers 95,000 to 150,000 clones, with 66% appearing a single time and 1.5% to 1.7% taken by the ten largest. CDR3 size: 15 residues. Germline CDR1 and CDR2: SGHNT and YENEEA. The ends were cut back, 1 base at V and 0 bases at J, with 9 bases in the middle. Notes on the study in general: A previous analysis found most TCR beta V segments productive roughly 87% or roughly 30% of the time.

The receptor's source is a man between 18 and 35 years old in good health and CMV-seronegative. This chain connects TRBV11-3 to TRBJ2-5; D is uncertain. Sample: PBMCs. The CDR3 reads CASSLAFGYQETQYF. Written as DNA, the CDR3 is TGTGCCAGCAGCTTAGCGTTCGGGTACCAAGAGACCCAGTACTTC.